The sequence of this T cell receptor beta chain was determined in a study of T cells in Graves' hyperthyroidism and ophthalmopathy. Findings and limits, study-wide: Among thyroid clonotypes expanded above 0.001, most also appeared in blood.

There are many counts of this clonotype. What it binds is unknown. Absent ophthalmopathy progression within 18 months defined stable Graves' hyperthyroidism. Those patients with uncontrolled infection, other autoimmune disease, pregnancy or lactation were excluded. Fresh peripheral blood, roughly 9.8 ml of it, supplied the PBMCs. RNA transcripts gave rise to amplified TCR beta CDR3 regions. The TCR CDR3 first-round RT-PCR relied on the HTBI primer set. From the multiplex PCR reads, TCRdb called clonotypes with MiXCR, one entry per CDR3 protein. In the table there are roughly 510,000 distinct CDR3 sequences, around 20% of which are singletons. In germline, CDR1 is SGHAT, CDR2 FQNNGV. This CDR3 has 15 amino acids. Trimming removed 0 bases from V and 0 bases from J, with 8 bases in between.

The source of this sequence is a man between 18 and 29 years old with Graves' hyperthyroidism. The V gene is TRBV11-2, the J gene TRBJ1-1, with D unresolved. The material sequenced was blood. CDR3 nucleotide sequence: TGTGCCAGCAGCTTAGATGCTCGTATGAACACTGAAGCTTTCTTT. This gives the protein CASSLDARMNTEAFF.